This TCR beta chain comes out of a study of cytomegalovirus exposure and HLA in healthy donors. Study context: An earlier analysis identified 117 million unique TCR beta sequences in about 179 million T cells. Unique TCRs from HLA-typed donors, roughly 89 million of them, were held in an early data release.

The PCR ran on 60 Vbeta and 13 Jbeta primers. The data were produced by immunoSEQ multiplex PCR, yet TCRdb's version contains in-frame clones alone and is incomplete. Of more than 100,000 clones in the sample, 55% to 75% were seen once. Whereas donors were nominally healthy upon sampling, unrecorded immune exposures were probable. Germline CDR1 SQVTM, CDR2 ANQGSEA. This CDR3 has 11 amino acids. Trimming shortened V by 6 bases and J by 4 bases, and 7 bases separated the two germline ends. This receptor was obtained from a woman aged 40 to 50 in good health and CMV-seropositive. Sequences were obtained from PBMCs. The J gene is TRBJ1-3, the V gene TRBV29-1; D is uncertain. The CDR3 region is CSVDIGNTIYF. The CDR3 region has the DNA TGCAGCGTCGACATCGGAAACACCATATATTTT.